This T cell receptor (beta chain) was recovered during a study of human T cells and chemical hapten exposure. Whole-study findings and limits: Counts of TCRs above 1 in 1000 frequency stayed unchanged with DPC sensitization.

The V and J ends lost 1 base and 12 bases, in that order; junction bases with no gene match: 10. The CDR3 loop spans 14 amino acids. Germline V gives CDR1 SQVTM, CDR2 ANQGSEA. This clonotype was detected a few times. Its specificity is not known. The time point is: pre-sensitization, week 0. The treatment: therapeutic diphenylcyclopropenone sensitization with weekly scalp DPC. Library construction involved attaching unique molecular identifiers to individual cDNA molecules, which allowed quantitative, reproducible TCR counting. TCRdb called the RACE reads again in MiXCR, with one record for every CDR3 protein. In the table there are around 57,000 distinct CDR3 sequences, around 11% of which are singletons.

Source: whole blood, taken in connection with sensitization to the hapten diphenylcyclopropenone (DPC). This receptor was identified in a woman aged 40 to 49 with alopecia areata. Some clones in this sample may be carry-over from other donors' samples. V and J are TRBV29-1 and TRBJ2-1, with 9 nucleotides matching TRBD1. The CDR3 region is CSVEVGTGRGRQFF. CDR3 DNA sequence: TGCAGCGTTGAAGTCGGGACAGGGAGAGGCCGGCAGTTCTTC.